This entry concerns a single TCR beta chain. Its matching antigen is unknown. The genes are named according to mouse. The read comes to an end 1 residue before the CDR3 does, leaving the germline J gene to fill in the end. The ends lost 1 base at V and 8 bases at J; junction bases unmatched: 1. This CDR3 is built from 13 residues. The germline V gene has CDR1 SGHDT and CDR2 FRDEAV. The sample is drawn from a study of tissue T cells after allogeneic stem cell transplantation. Whole-study results and caveats: Motif-based clustering found tissue-specific repertoire signatures shared across patients, though few clones were shared. Which tissue TCRs were alloreactive or antigen-specific was not determined. Some clones might be persisting host cells.

Sequencing of TCRbeta CDR3 at survey depth gave sequences and template counts. Profiling relied on immunoSEQ multiplex PCR, and the TCRdb table lists in-frame clones only, not all of them. The data hold about 48,000 clones, with approximately 73% observed a single time. The receptor comes from a pool of C57BL/6 mice in good health. The chain carries TRBV14 and TRBJ2-5, with TRBD2 matching over 10 bases. What was sequenced was sorted cells pooled from one or two spleens. The sequenced CDR3 bases are TGTGCCAGCAGTTTCGACTGGGGGGTCACCCAGTAC. Residues: CASSFDWGVTQY. The complete CDR3 protein is CASSFDWGVTQYF.